The rows below give T cell receptor beta chains drawn from one sample of a study of blood T cell repertoires in COVID-19. Repertoires were generated with immunoSEQ multiplex PCR, while TCRdb's copy carries only in-frame clones and drops some. Counted here are 200,000 to 300,000 clones, about 93% occurring once; the ten biggest clones make up about 0.79%. Source material: peripheral blood. These receptors came from a man aged 25 to 40 with COVID-19, enrolled during active disease. The CDR3 runs from the conserved cysteine through the conserved F or W. The D gene is left open where the match is weak. Expanded clones get a size class; other rows say once, few or many, or leave the size out.

j_call v_call clone_size d_call cdr3_nt cdr3_aa
TRBJ1-5 TRBV19 - - TGTGCCAGTAGTATAATTCCCCGGCAGGATCAGCCCCAGCATTTT CASSIIPRQDQPQHF
TRBJ2-7 TRBV3-1/TRBV3-2 - TRBD1 TGTGCCAGCAGCCGAGGACAGGGGCCTGCCTACGAGCAGTACTTC CASSRGQGPAYEQYF
TRBJ1-2 TRBV12-5 - - TGTGCTAGTGGTTTCTTTGGGGTGGGAGGTGGCTACACCTTC CASGFFGVGGGYTF
TRBJ1-3 TRBV6-1 few TRBD1 TGTGCCAGCAGTGAGCTCGGGACAGATGGAAACACCATATATTTT CASSELGTDGNTIYF
TRBJ2-7 TRBV7-2 - TRBD1 TGTGCCAGCAGCGACGGGACAGCCTACGAGCAGTACTTC CASSDGTAYEQYF
TRBJ2-7 TRBV19 - - TGTGCCAGTAGTATGTTCGGGATGCGCGAGCAGTACTTC CASSMFGMREQYF
TRBJ2-2 TRBV19 once - TGTGCCAGTACCATCAGGGTGGCTGCCGGGGAGCTGTTTTTT CASTIRVAAGELFF
TRBJ2-6 TRBV6-1 - - TGTGCCAGCAGTGCTCCCACAGGGAAATACTCTGGGGCCAACGTCCTGACTTTC CASSAPTGKYSGANVLTF
TRBJ1-1 TRBV30 few TRBD1 TGTGCCTGGAGTGGGACAGGGGACACTGAAGCTTTCTTT CAWSGTGDTEAFF
TRBJ1-5 TRBV7-9 - TRBD1 TGTGCCAGCAGCACCGAACGAGGGGGCTGGAATCAGCCCCAGCATTTT CASSTERGGWNQPQHF
TRBJ1-1 TRBV7-9 once - TGTGCCAGCAGCCCTACAGGGTTCGACACTGAAGCTTTCTTT CASSPTGFDTEAFF
TRBJ2-4 TRBV19 - - TGTGCCAGTAGTATAGATGGGAGATCCATAGCCAAAAACATTCAGTACTTC CASSIDGRSIAKNIQYF
TRBJ2-1 TRBV6-5 - TRBD2 TGTGCCAGCAGTTACGTCCCTAGCGGGGGGCTAGAGCAGTTCTTC CASSYVPSGGLEQFF
TRBJ1-5 TRBV19 - - TGTGCCAGTAGTTCGGGTCAGCCCCAGCATTTT CASSSGQPQHF
TRBJ1-5 TRBV20-1 - - TGCAGTGCTAGTCCGGGTGGAGGGGGGGATAGCAATCAGCCCCAGCATTTT CSASPGGGGDSNQPQHF
TRBJ2-3 TRBV7-3 - TRBD2 TGTGCCAGCAGCTTAAGTTGGCGGGGGGGCGGCACAGATACGCAGTATTTT CASSLSWRGGGTDTQYF
TRBJ2-3 TRBV28 - TRBD1 TGTGCCAGCAGTTTAACTGGACAGGGGTGGGGAGATACGCAGTATTTT CASSLTGQGWGDTQYF
TRBJ1-5 TRBV27 - - TGTGCCAGCAGTTTATCGCGGGGGCCCGGAGTGCCCCAGCATTTT CASSLSRGPGVPQHF
TRBJ1-6 TRBV7-2 once - TGTGCCAGCAGCTTAGGCCGACAGGTCAATTCACCCCTCCACTTT CASSLGRQVNSPLHF
TRBJ1-5 TRBV6-6 - - TGTGCCAGCAGTTACATAGATAGCAATCAGCCCCAGCATTTT CASSYIDSNQPQHF
TRBJ2-1 TRBV13 - - TGTGCCAGCAGCTTAAATGGCCAGAGGGAAGTCTTC CASSLNGQREVF
TRBJ1-2 TRBV13 - TRBD1 TGTGCCAGCAGCTTAGAGGTCCAGGGGGGTCACTATGGCTACACCTTC CASSLEVQGGHYGYTF
TRBJ2-7 TRBV4-1 - - TGCGCCAGCAGCCAAGAGGGTATTTTTAGGGGGATGGCTGTCACCTACGAGCAGTACTTC CASSQEGIFRGMAVTYEQYF
TRBJ2-5 TRBV28 once - TGTGCCAGCAGTTTATCCCCGGGGCAAGAGACCCAGTACTTC CASSLSPGQETQYF
TRBJ2-1 TRBV9 - TRBD1 TGTGCCAGCAGCGAGGGGGCTGGTGAGCAGTTCTTC CASSEGAGEQFF
TRBJ1-5 TRBV4-1 once TRBD1 TGCGCCAGCAGCCAAATGGACAGGGGCCCTTACCAGCCCCAGCATTTT CASSQMDRGPYQPQHF
TRBJ2-7 TRBV19 - - TGTGCCAGTAGTATAGGAGGGACAAACCCCTACGAGCAGTACTTC CASSIGGTNPYEQYF
TRBJ2-5 TRBV5-1 once - TGCGCCAGCAGCACCCAGGGTTCGGGTCAAGAGACCCAGTACTTC CASSTQGSGQETQYF
TRBJ2-3 TRBV19 - TRBD2 TGTGCCAGTAGTATCCGCCTCCTAGCGGGGGGCGCCTCGAGAACGCAGTATTTT CASSIRLLAGGASRTQYF
TRBJ1-5 TRBV6-5 - - TGTGCCAGTACTAGGGGGGGTTATCAGCCCCAGCATTTT CASTRGGYQPQHF
TRBJ1-2 TRBV2 - - TGTGCCAGCAGGCCCATGGGAGGGGGTGGCTACACCTTC CASRPMGGGGYTF
TRBJ1-1 TRBV6-2/TRBV6-3 - TRBD1 TGTGCCAGCAGTTCCAGGACAGGACTGAACACTGAAGCTTTCTTT CASSSRTGLNTEAFF
TRBJ2-7 TRBV10-1 - - TGCGCCAGCAGCGTGACAGGAGCATGGGAGCAGTACTTC CASSVTGAWEQYF
TRBJ1-4 TRBV28 - - TGTGCCAGCAGTTCAACCCGGGAAGGCGAAAAACTGTTTTTT CASSSTREGEKLFF
TRBJ1-2 TRBV29-1 - TRBD1 TGCAGCACCCAGGAACAGGGGGACGGCTATGGCTACACCTTC CSTQEQGDGYGYTF
TRBJ2-4 TRBV15 once - TGTGCCACCAGCAGAGATGTTCTAGGTAGAAACATTCAGTACTTC CATSRDVLGRNIQYF
TRBJ2-3 TRBV7-6 once TRBD2 TGTGCCAGCAGTCGCCTTGCGGGGGGCGGATCGGATACGCAGTATTTT CASSRLAGGGSDTQYF
TRBJ2-5 TRBV25-1 - TRBD1 TGTGCCAGCGCCCCATCGGGACAGGGTCTCGAGACCCAGTACTTC CASAPSGQGLETQYF
TRBJ2-5 TRBV11-3 - - TGTGCCAGCAGCTTAGGGGCCCTAGAGACCCAGTACTTC CASSLGALETQYF
TRBJ2-7 TRBV30 - TRBD2 TGTGCCTGGAGTCCGACTAGCGGGGGTCCCTCCGAGCAGTACTTC CAWSPTSGGPSEQYF
TRBJ1-5 TRBV27 - TRBD1 TGTGCCAGCAGTCCTGATAGGACAGGTTATAGCAATCAGCCCCAGCATTTT CASSPDRTGYSNQPQHF
TRBJ1-3 TRBV5-4 - TRBD1 TGTGCCAGCAGCCGCACAGGGGCCGCGTCTGGAAACACCATATATTTT CASSRTGAASGNTIYF
TRBJ1-6 TRBV19 - - TGTGCCAGTAACCGCGGGGGACATTCACCCCTCCACTTT CASNRGGHSPLHF
TRBJ1-2 TRBV6-5 - TRBD1 TGTGCCAGCAGTTCCCCGGACAGGCACAATGGCTACACCTTC CASSSPDRHNGYTF
TRBJ1-1 TRBV7-2 - TRBD1 TGTGCCAGCAGCCGCCGACTAACAGGGGGTGGCACTGAAGCTTTCTTT CASSRRLTGGGTEAFF
TRBJ2-1 TRBV21-1 once - TGTGCCAGCAGCAACTCCCGTAGGGGTCGACAGGGCTACAATGAGCAGTTCTTC CASSNSRRGRQGYNEQFF
TRBJ2-4 TRBV19 once - TGTGCCAGTAGTATTTGGACTATAGCCAAAAACATTCAGTACTTC CASSIWTIAKNIQYF
TRBJ2-7 TRBV11-2 - TRBD2 TGTGCCAGCAGCTTAGCCGGGGGGGACGAGCAGTACTTC CASSLAGGDEQYF
TRBJ2-7 TRBV9 - - TGTGCCAGCAGCCAGGGACTCGAATTTTACGAGCAGTACTTC CASSQGLEFYEQYF
TRBJ2-7 TRBV7-2 - TRBD2 TGTGCCAGCAGCTTAGCGCGGGGGAATGAGCAGTACTTC CASSLARGNEQYF
TRBJ2-5 TRBV5-4 - TRBD2 TGTGCCAGCAGCGCGACTAGCGGGGGCCGGGATTCCCAGTACTTC CASSATSGGRDSQYF
TRBJ2-7 TRBV19 once TRBD1 TGTGCCAGTAGTCCGGGACAGGGGACGTACGAGCAGTACTTC CASSPGQGTYEQYF